The present T cell receptor beta chain was sequenced within a study of T cells in Graves' hyperthyroidism and ophthalmopathy. Remarks on this clonotype: The antigen is undetermined. At one end the junction does not follow the germline gene, possibly because of a read error.

Amplified regions were TCR beta CDR3 sequences from RNA transcripts. HTBI primers were the set used in a first-round RT-PCR of the TCR CDR3. TCRdb processed the multiplex PCR reads anew with MiXCR; each CDR3 protein has one entry. The table shows nearly 750,000 distinct CDR3 sequences, with 35% occurring only once. Points from the study as a whole: In the analysis, a 13 V-J model separated ophthalmopathy from stable hyperthyroidism.

The germline V gene has CDR1 MNHEY and CDR2 SVGEGT. The CDR3 contains 13 residues. Sequencing was performed on blood. The sequence was obtained from a woman in her 40s with Graves' hyperthyroidism. The chain uses TRBV6-2 or TRBV6-3 and TRBJ2-7; either TRBD1 or TRBD2 may fit D (5 bases each). The CDR3 nucleotides are TGTGCCAGCAGTTACTCGTGGCTAGCTTCAGGGTTCTTC. It specifies CASSYSWLASGFF.